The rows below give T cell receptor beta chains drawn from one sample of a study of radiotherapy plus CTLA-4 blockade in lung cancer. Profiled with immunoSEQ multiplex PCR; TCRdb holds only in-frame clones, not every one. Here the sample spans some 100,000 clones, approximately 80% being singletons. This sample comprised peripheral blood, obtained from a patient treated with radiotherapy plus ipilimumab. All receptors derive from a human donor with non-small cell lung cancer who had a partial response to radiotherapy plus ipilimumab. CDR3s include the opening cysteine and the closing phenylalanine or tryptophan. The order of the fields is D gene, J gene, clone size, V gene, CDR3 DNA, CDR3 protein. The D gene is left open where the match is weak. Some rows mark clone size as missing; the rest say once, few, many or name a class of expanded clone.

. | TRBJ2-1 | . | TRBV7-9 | TGTGCCAGCAGCTTAGAGGGCGGGGTTAAAGGGAATGAGCAGTTCTTC | CASSLEGGVKGNEQFF
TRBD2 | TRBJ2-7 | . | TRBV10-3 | TGTGCCATCAGCAGCGGGAGGGCCTCGTTCGAGCAGTACTTC | CAISSGRASFEQYF
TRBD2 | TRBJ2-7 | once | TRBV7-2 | TGTGCCAGCAGCCGGAGACTAGCGGGAGCCGCCTACGAGCAGTACTTC | CASSRRLAGAAYEQYF
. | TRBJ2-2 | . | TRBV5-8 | TGTGCCAGCAGCTATCGAGACAGAGACGGGGAGCTGTTTTTT | CASSYRDRDGELFF
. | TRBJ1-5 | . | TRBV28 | TGTGCCAGCGCCCTAAATCAGCCCCAGCATTTT | CASALNQPQHF
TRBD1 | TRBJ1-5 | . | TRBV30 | TGTGCCTGGAGTCAAGGGGGACAGGGGTTCAATCAGCCCCAGCATTTT | CAWSQGGQGFNQPQHF
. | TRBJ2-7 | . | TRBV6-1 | TGTGCCAGTGTAGCCGGGGGGCACGAGCAGTACTTC | CASVAGGHEQYF
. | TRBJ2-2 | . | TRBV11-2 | TGTGCCAGCAGCTTACTAGCCAGGATCACGAACACCGGGGAGCTGTTTTTT | CASSLLARITNTGELFF
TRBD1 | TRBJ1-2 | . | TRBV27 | TGTGCCAGCAGCCCCCTGACAGGGAATAACTATGGCTACACCTTC | CASSPLTGNNYGYTF
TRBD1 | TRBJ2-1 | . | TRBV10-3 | TGTGCCATCAGCTGGGACAGTTACAATGAGCAGTTCTTC | CAISWDSYNEQFF
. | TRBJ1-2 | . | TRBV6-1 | TGTGCCAGCAGCGGAGCGACCGTCGGCTATGGCTACACCTTC | CASSGATVGYGYTF
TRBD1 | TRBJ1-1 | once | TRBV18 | TGTGCCAGCTCACCGACCGGGACAGGGAACACTGAAGCTTTCTTT | CASSPTGTGNTEAFF
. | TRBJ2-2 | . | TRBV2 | TGTGCCAGCAGTGAAGGTGGCATCCGGGGGATTGGGACCGGGGAGCTGTTTTTT | CASSEGGIRGIGTGELFF
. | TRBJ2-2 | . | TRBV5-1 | TGCGCCAGCAGCAGAGGTGACGGGAACACCGGGGAGCTGTTTTTT | CASSRGDGNTGELFF
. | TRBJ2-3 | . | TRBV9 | TGTGCCAGCAGTCCCCAAGGTTCAGTTGGGGCCACAGATACGCAGTATTTT | CASSPQGSVGATDTQYF
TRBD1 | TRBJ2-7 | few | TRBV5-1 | TGCGCCAGCAGCTCGGGACAGGGGGCCTACGAGCAGTACTTC | CASSSGQGAYEQYF
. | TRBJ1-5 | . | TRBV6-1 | TGTGCCAGCAGTTCAGTTGGCGGGAATCAGCCCCAGCATTTT | CASSSVGGNQPQHF
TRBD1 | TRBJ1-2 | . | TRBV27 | TGTGCCAGCAGGGCCCCGACAGGGGTCAATGGCTACACCTTC | CASRAPTGVNGYTF
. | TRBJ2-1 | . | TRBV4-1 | TGCGCCAGCAGCCGAAACCTTGGCGGATCCTACAATGAGCAGTTCTTC | CASSRNLGGSYNEQFF
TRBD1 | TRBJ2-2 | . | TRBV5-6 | TGTGCCAGCAGCACAGGGACAGGGGGGATGAACACCGGGGAGCTGTTTTTT | CASSTGTGGMNTGELFF
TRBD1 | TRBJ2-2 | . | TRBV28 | TGTGCCAGCAGGGGGACAGGGGGGACCGGGGAGCTGTTTTTT | CASRGTGGTGELFF
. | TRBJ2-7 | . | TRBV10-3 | TGTGCCATCAGTGAACTAGAGCAAACCGGGGAGCAGTACTTC | CAISELEQTGEQYF
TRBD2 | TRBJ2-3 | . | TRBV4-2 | TGTGCCAGCAGCCAAGAGTGGACTAGCGGGACAGATACGCAGTATTTT | CASSQEWTSGTDTQYF
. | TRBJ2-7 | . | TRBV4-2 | TGTGCCAGCAGCCAAGCCGACTCACTAGTTCGGCCGAGGGACGAGCAGTACTTC | CASSQADSLVRPRDEQYF
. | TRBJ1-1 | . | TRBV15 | TGTGCCACCAGCCGAGACAGTCACACTGAAGCTTTCTTT | CATSRDSHTEAFF
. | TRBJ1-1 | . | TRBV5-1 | TGCGCCAGCAGCCGAGTCCTAGGTGGTGAAGCTTTCTTT | CASSRVLGGEAFF
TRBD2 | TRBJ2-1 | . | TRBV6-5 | TGTGCCAGCAGTGGGAGGCGGGAGCTCCCTGAGCAGTTCTTC | CASSGRRELPEQFF
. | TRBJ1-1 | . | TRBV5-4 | TGTGCCAGCAGCTTCAGGGGTTCGAACACTGAAGCTTTCTTT | CASSFRGSNTEAFF
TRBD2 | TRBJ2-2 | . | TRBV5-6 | TGTGCCAGCACCATATTTAGACTAGCGGGAGACACCGGGGAGCTGTTTTTT | CASTIFRLAGDTGELFF
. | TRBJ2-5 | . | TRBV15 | TGTGCCACCAGCAGAGATGGTGGCGGAGAGACCCAGTACTTC | CATSRDGGGETQYF
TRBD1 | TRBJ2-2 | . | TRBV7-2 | TGTGCCAGCAGCGTGGACAGGTGGAGCAGCACCGGGGAGCTGTTTTTT | CASSVDRWSSTGELFF
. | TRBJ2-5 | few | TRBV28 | TGTGCCAGCAGCCCAGGACGGGGAATGGAGACCCAGTACTTC | CASSPGRGMETQYF
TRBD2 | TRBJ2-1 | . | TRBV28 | TGTGCCAGCAGTTTAAGAGGACTAGCGGGAGGTGCCTACAATGAGCAGTTCTTC | CASSLRGLAGGAYNEQFF
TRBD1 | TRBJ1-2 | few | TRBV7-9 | TGTGCCAGCAGCAAGACAGGGGGAGACTATGGCTACACCTTC | CASSKTGGDYGYTF
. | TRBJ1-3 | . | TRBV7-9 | TGTGCCAGCAGCTTAGAGGGACTCGGAAACACCATATATTTT | CASSLEGLGNTIYF
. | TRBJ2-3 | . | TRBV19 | TGTGCCAGTAAATATGTCGGCACAGATACGCAGTATTTT | CASKYVGTDTQYF
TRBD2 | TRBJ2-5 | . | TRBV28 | TGTGCCAGCAGTCCCCTAGCGGACCCTAAGTTTGGGGAGACCCAGTACTTC | CASSPLADPKFGETQYF
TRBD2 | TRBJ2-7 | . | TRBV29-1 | TGCAGCGTTGTATGGACTAGCGGGAGGGCGGGGTTGGGGGAGCAGTACTTC | CSVVWTSGRAGLGEQYF
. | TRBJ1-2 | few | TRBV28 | TGTGCCAGCACCACGGGGGGCGCCGGGAACTATGGCTACACCTTC | CASTTGGAGNYGYTF
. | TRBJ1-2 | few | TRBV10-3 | TGTGCCATCAGTGAATCAGGGGCCCACTATGGCTACACCTTC | CAISESGAHYGYTF
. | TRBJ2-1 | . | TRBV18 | TGTGCCAGCAATCGGGTAGGCCCCACCCACGATGAGCAGTTCTTC | CASNRVGPTHDEQFF
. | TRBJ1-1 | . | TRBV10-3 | TGTGCCATCAGTGAGTCCCAGACTGAAGCTTTCTTT | CAISESQTEAFF
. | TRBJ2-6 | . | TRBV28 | TGTGCCAGCAGTTCGTCGTTGGGGGGATTCTCTGGGGCCAACGTCCTGACTTTC | CASSSSLGGFSGANVLTF
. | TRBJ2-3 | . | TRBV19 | TGTGCCAGTAGTCCGAAACCGACTAGGCGCGGCACAGATACGCAGTATTTT | CASSPKPTRRGTDTQYF
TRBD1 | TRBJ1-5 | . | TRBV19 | TGTGCCAGTAGTATAAACGACAGGGGGATAGGGCCCCAGCATTTT | CASSINDRGIGPQHF
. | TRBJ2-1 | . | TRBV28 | TGTGCCACCGGTCCGGCGGGGCCATTTCTGTTCTTC | CATGPAGPFLFF
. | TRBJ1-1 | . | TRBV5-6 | TGTGCCAGCAGCTCCCTCCCGACAGTAGGCACTGAAGCTTTCTTT | CASSSLPTVGTEAFF
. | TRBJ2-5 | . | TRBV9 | TGTGCCAGCAGCGTATCATTCCAAGAGACCCAGTACTTC | CASSVSFQETQYF
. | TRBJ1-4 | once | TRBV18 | TGTGCCAGCTCATCCTCCGACCTCGACATTGAAAAACTGTTTTTT | CASSSSDLDIEKLFF